This T cell receptor (beta chain) emerged from a study of T-cell memory formation after mild COVID-19. A note on this clonotype: Its antigen is not identified.

This CDR3 spans 17 amino acids. V was pared by 0 bases and J by 4 bases, with 4 bases of the junction left unmatched. Germline CDR1 and CDR2: SGDLS and YYNGEE. TCRdb itself ran the 5' RACE reads through MiXCR, one entry per CDR3 protein. This table holds fewer than 600,000 distinct CDR3 sequences, roughly 21% found once. Overall study results and limits: Contracting clones localized mainly to CM and EM when CD4+ and mainly to EMRA when CD8+.

V and J are TRBV9 and TRBJ2-2; TRBD2 matches at 12 bases. This receptor was taken from an adult woman who had mild COVID-19 (a few samples of this study predate the infection). Cell type and time point are not known. What was sequenced was PBMCs or a T cell subset sorted from them (not recorded which). CDR3 sequence reads: CASSVGASGRVTGELFF. Written as DNA, the CDR3 is TGTGCCAGCAGCGTAGGTGCTAGCGGGAGGGTCACCGGGGAGCTGTTTTTT.